Presented here are 7 T cell receptor beta chains from one specimen sequenced in a study of blood T cell repertoires in COVID-19. Assay used: immunoSEQ multiplex PCR; TCRdb lists only in-frame clones, some missing. The sample holds over 150,000 clones; around four fifths are singletons and the top ten take roughly 20%. The sample comprised peripheral blood. Source of these receptors: a woman aged 70 to 79 who had recovered from COVID-19.

CDR3 DNA: TGTGCCAGTAGTACCCGGCACAGGGCAGGCTATGGCTACACCTTC. Its translation: CASSTRHRAGYGYTF. The rearrangement links TRBV19 to TRBJ1-2; D is perhaps TRBD1 (6 bases). The V gene's germline CDR1 is LNHDA and CDR2 SQIVND (reference sequence). There are 15 residues in the CDR3. The V end was cut by 4 bases, the J end by 4 bases, with 16 bases between.

J is TRBJ2-3 and V is TRBV18; 7 bases map to TRBD2. The V gene end was trimmed by 0 bases and the J gene end by 3 bases; junction bases not matched to a gene: 3. The CDR3 consists of 15 residues. In germline, CDR1 is KGHSH, CDR2 LQKENI. This CDR3 is CASSPPNGRTDTQYF. CDR3 DNA: TGTGCCAGCTCACCACCGAACGGGAGGACAGATACGCAGTATTTT. The variable domain in full, with the rest retrieved from reference TRBV18 and TRBJ2-3, is NAGVMQNPRHLVRRRGQEARLRCSPMKGHSHVYWYRQLPEEGLKFMVYLQKENIIDESGMPKERFSAEFPKEGPSILRIQQVVRGDSAAYFCASSPPNGRTDTQYFGPGTRLTVL.

The rearrangement uses TRBV30 and TRBJ1-5; D might be TRBD1 (5 bases). The CDR3 contains 14 residues. Germline assignment: CDR1 GTSNPN and CDR2 SVGIG (reference sequence). Trimming left V 4 bases short and J 6 bases short, with 16 bases between. CDR3 bases: TGTGCCTGGATGGACAAGATATCAAGTCAGCCCCAGCATTTT. This translates into CAWMDKISSQPQHF.

This clone appeared a few times. V usage is TRBV14 and J usage is TRBJ2-1; a possible D gene is TRBD1 (5 bases). The germline V gene has CDR1 SGHDN and CDR2 FVKESK. The germline V and J ends were trimmed by 8 bases and 1 base, with 15 bases remaining between them. The CDR3 is made up of 15 amino acids. The CDR3 DNA reads TGTGCCAGCGGGGCCGGCAGCCGGTCCTACAATGAGCAGTTCTTC. This encodes CASGAGSRSYNEQFF.

The chain carries TRBV2 and TRBJ2-7; no definite D call. Trimming removed 6 bases from V and 3 bases from J, with 9 bases in between. CDR3 length: 12 amino acids. Germline-derived CDR1 and CDR2 are SNHLY and FYNNEI. DNA for the CDR3: TGTGCCAGCAGGGTGACACGCTACGAGCAGTACTTC. This gives the protein CASRVTRYEQYF.

The chain joins TRBV13 to TRBJ2-7; a possible D gene is TRBD2 (6 bases). V gave up 5 bases and J gave up 2 bases, with 10 bases separating them. Per the germline V gene, CDR1 is PRHDT and CDR2 is FYEKMQ (reference sequence). CDR3 length: 13 residues. The CDR3 is CASSLAGTYEQYF. In DNA form, the CDR3 reads TGTGCCAGCAGCCTCGCGGGAACCTACGAGCAGTACTTC. Full variable domain (outside the CDR3, taken from reference TRBV13 and TRBJ2-7): AAGVIQSPRHLIKEKRETATLKCYPIPRHDTVYWYQQGPGQDPQFLISFYEKMQSDKGSIPDRFSAQQFSDYHSELNMSSLELGDSALYFCASSLAGTYEQYFGPGTRLTVT.

The CDR3 sequence is CASSAPGLAGDNEQFF. The CDR3 region has the DNA TGTGCCAGTAGTGCCCCGGGACTAGCGGGCGACAATGAGCAGTTCTTC. The genes are TRBV19 and TRBJ2-1, with 12 positions matching TRBD2. After removal of 5 bases from V and 5 bases from J, the junction contained 7 bases not matched to a gene. The CDR3 length is 16 residues. CDR1 and CDR2 from the germline V gene are LNHDA and SQIVND (reference sequence).